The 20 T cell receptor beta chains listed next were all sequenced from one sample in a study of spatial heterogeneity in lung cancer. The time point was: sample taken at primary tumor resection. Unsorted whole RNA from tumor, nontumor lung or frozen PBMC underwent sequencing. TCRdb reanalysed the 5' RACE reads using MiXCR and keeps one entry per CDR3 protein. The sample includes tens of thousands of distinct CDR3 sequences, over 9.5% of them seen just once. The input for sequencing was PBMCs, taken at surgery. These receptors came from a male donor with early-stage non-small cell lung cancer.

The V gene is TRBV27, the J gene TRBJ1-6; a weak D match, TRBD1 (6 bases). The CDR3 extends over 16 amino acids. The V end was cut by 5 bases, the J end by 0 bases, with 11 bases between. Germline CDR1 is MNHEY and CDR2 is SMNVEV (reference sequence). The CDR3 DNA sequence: TGTGCCAGCAGTGTGACAGGCCGCTCCTATAATTCACCCCTCCACTTT. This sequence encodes CASSVTGRSYNSPLHF.

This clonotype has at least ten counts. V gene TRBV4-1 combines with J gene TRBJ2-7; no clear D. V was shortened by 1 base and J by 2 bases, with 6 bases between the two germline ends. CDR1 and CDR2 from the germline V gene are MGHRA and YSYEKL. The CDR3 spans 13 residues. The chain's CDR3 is CASSQGPTYEQYF. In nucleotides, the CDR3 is TGCGCCAGCAGCCAAGGTCCTACCTACGAGCAGTACTTC.

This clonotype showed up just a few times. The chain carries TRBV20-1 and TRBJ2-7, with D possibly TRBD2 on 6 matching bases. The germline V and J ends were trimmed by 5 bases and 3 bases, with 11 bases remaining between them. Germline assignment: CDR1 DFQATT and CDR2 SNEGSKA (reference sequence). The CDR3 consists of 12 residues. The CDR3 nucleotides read TGCAGTGCTCCCCGGGAGCGCTACGAGCAGTACTTC. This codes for CSAPRERYEQYF.

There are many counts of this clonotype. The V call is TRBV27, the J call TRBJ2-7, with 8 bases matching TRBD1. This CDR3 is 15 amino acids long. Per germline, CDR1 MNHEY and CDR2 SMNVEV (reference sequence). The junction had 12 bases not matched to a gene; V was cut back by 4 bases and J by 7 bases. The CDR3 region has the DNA TGTGCCAGCAGTTCGTGGGAACAGGGGGTCGGGGAGCAGTACTTC. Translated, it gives CASSSWEQGVGEQYF.

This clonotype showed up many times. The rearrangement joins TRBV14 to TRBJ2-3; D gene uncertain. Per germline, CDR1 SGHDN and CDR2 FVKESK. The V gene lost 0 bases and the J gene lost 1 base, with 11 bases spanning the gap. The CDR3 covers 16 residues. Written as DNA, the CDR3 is TGTGCCAGCAGCCAAGATCTTGCCGCCGGCACAGATACGCAGTATTTT. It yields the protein CASSQDLAAGTDTQYF.

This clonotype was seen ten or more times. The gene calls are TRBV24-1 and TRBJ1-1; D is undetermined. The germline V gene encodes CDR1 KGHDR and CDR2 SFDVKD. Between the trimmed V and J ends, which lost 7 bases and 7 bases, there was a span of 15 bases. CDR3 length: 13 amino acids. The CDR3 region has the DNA TGTGCCACCAGAGTTTCCCACCGGGGTGAAGCTTTCTTT. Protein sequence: CATRVSHRGEAFF.

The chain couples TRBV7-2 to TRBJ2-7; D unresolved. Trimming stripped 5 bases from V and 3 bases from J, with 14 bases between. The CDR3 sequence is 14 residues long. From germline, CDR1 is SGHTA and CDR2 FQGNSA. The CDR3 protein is CASSAPATRYEQYF. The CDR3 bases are TGTGCCAGCAGCGCCCCAGCGACCCGCTACGAGCAGTACTTC.

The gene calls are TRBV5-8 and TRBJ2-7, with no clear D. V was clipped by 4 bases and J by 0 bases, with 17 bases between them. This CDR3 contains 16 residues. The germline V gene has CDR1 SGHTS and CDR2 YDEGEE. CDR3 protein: CASSSPYSALSYEQYF. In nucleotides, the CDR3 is TGTGCCAGCAGCAGCCCCTACAGCGCCCTCTCCTACGAGCAGTACTTC.

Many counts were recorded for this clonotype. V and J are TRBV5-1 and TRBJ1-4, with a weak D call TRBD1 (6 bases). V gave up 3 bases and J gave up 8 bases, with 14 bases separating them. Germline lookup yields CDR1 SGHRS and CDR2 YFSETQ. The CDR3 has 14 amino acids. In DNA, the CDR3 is TGCGCCAGCAGCTCAGAGACAGGAGGGGAAAAACTGTTTTTT. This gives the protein CASSSETGGEKLFF.

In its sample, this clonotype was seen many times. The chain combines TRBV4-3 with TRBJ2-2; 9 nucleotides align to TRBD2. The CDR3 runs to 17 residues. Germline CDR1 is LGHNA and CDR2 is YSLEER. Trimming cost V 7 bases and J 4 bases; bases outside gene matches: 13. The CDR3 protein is CASTRRLADKSTGELFF. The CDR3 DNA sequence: TGCGCCAGCACCCGGAGACTAGCGGACAAATCCACCGGGGAGCTGTTTTTT.

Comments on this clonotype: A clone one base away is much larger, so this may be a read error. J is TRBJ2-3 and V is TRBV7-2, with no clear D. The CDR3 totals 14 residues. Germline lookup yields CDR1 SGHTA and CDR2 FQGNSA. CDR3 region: CASSLGPSIDTQYF. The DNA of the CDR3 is TGTGCCAGCAGCTTGGGCCCAAGCATAGATACGCAGTATTTT.

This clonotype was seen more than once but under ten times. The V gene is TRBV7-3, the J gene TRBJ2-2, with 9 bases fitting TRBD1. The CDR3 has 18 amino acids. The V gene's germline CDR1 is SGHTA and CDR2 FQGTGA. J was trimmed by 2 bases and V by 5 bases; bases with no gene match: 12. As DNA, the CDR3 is TGTGCCAGCAGCACCTCTAAGTCGGGACAGGGAAACACCGGGGAGCTGTTTTTT. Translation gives CASSTSKSGQGNTGELFF.

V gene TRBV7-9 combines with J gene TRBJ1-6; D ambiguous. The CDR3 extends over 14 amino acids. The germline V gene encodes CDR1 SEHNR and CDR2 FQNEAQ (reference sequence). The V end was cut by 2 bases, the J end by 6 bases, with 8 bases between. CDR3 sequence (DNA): TGTGCCAGCAGCTTAATGATCACTAATTCACCCCTCCACTTT. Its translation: CASSLMITNSPLHF.

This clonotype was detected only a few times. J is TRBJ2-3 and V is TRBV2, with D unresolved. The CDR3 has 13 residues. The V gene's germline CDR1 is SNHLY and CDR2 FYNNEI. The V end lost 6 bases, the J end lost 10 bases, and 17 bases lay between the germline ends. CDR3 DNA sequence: TGTGCCAGCAGCTCTCGTTCCGCCCTCCCGCAGTATTTT. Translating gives CASSSRSALPQYF.

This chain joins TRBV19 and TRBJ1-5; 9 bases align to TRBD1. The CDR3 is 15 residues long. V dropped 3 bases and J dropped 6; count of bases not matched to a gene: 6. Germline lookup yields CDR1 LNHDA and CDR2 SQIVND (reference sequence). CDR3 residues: CASSMTQGAGQPQHF. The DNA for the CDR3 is TGTGCCAGTAGTATGACACAGGGGGCTGGTCAGCCCCAGCATTTT. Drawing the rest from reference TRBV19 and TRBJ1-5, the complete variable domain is DGGITQSPKYLFRKEGQNVTLSCEQNLNHDAMYWYRQDPGQGLRLIYYSQIVNDFQKGDIAEGYSVSREKKESFPLTVTSAQKNPTAFYLCASSMTQGAGQPQHFGDGTRLSIL.

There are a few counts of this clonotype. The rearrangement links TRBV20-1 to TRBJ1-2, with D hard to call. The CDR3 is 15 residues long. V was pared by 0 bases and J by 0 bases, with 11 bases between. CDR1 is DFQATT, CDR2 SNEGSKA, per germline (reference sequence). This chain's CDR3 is CSARDIQSANYGYTF. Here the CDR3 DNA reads TGCAGTGCTAGAGATATACAGTCCGCTAACTATGGCTACACCTTC.

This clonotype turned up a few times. CDR3 loop: CASSLLTGKNNEQFF. In DNA, the CDR3 is TGTGCCAGCTCCCTCCTTACAGGGAAGAACAATGAGCAGTTCTTC. This rearrangement joins TRBV6-6 to TRBJ2-1; possibly TRBD1 for D (6 bases). Trimming left V 8 bases short and J 5 bases short, with 19 bases between. CDR1 MNHNY and CDR2 SVGAGI come from the germline V gene (reference sequence). There are 15 residues in the CDR3.

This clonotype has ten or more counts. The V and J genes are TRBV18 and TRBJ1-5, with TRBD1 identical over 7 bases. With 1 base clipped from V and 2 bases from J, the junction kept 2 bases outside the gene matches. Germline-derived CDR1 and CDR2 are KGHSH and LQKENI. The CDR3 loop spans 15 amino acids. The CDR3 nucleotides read TGTGCCAGCTCACCACAGGGGGCCGGCAATCAGCCCCAGCATTTT. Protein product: CASSPQGAGNQPQHF.

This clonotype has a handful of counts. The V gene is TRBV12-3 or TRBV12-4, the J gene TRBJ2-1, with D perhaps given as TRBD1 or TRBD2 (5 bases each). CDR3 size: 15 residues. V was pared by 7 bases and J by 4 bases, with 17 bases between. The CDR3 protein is CASKIGSGSYNEQFF. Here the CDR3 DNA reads TGTGCCAGCAAAATTGGGTCAGGGAGTTACAATGAGCAGTTCTTC.

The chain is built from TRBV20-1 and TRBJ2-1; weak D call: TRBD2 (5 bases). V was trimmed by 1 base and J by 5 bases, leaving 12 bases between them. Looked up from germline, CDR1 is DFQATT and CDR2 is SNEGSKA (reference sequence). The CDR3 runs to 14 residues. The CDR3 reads CSARGELGDNEQFF. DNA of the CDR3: TGCAGTGCTAGAGGTGAACTAGGCGACAATGAGCAGTTCTTC.